The sequence of this T cell receptor beta chain was determined in a study of T cell responses to AZD1222 COVID-19 vaccine. Method: immunoSEQ multiplex PCR; TCRdb's copy keeps in-frame clones and lacks some. The data contain approximately 140,000 clones, about 90% of them singletons. The CDR3 spans 13 residues. Trimming took off 7 bases at V and 0 bases at J, with 8 bases between the two ends. The germline V gene encodes CDR1 LNHDA and CDR2 SQIVND (reference sequence). The input for sequencing was peripheral blood, taken 28 days after the second dose of the MenACWY control vaccine. The rearrangement links TRBV19 to TRBJ2-3; maybe TRBD2 (6 bases). The clonotype originates from an adult who received the MenACWY meningococcal vaccine as a control. The CDR3, as DNA: TGTGCCAGTACGGGAGTAAGCACAGATACGCAGTATTTT. Protein sequence: CASTGVSTDTQYF.